The clone carrying this T cell receptor (beta chain) has more than one count but fewer than ten. Its antigen remains unidentified. The data stem from a study of T cell repertoires in cytomegalovirus infection. Study details: Both a matching HLA type and CMV infection were indicated by public TCR beta signatures. General study points: People with CMV and the relevant HLA were identified by cumulative public TCR beta family frequency. Dominant in the ex vivo response were TCR beta clonotypes restricted by HLA-C and specific for CMV.

TCRdb re-called the reads through MiXCR, storing one row per CDR3 protein. The sample consists of 250,000 to 300,000 distinct CDR3 sequences, about 25% of them appearing once. Germline V gives CDR1 SQVTM, CDR2 ANQGSEA. The CDR3 has 13 residues. The germline V and J ends were trimmed by 6 bases and 3 bases, with 14 bases remaining between them. This receptor was identified in a human donor in good health (CMV status not recorded). Some clones in this sample may be carry-over from other donors' samples. Specimen: PBMCs. The rearrangement uses TRBV29-1 and TRBJ1-1; TRBD1 might be the D (6 bases). The CDR3 reads CSVIQGGHTEAFF. The CDR3 DNA follows: TGCAGCGTGATACAGGGAGGGCACACTGAAGCTTTCTTT.